This TCR beta chain derives from a study of blood T cell repertoires in COVID-19. Study-level information: Specimens from acute and convalescent COVID-19 originated in the United States, Italy and Spain.

The CDR3 totals 13 residues. Germline CDR1 is SQVTM and CDR2 is ANQGSEA. V lost 6 bases and J lost 3; bases outside the gene matches: 4. Participant reports of clinical history set cohort assignment. In the source study's methods: Reference gene primer amplification in the assay estimated nucleated cell counts. Libraries were prepared by immunoSEQ multiplex PCR; TCRdb keeps only in-frame clonotypes and omits some of them. That table supplies the V and J calls and clone size; D and trimming were determined from the DNA. The profile shows about 230,000 clones, roughly four fifths of them singletons. Sequenced input: PBMCs or T cells enriched from blood (not recorded which). The V gene is TRBV29-1, the J gene TRBJ2-4; 8 bases are shared with TRBD1. The TCR was taken from a man between 60 and 75 years old who had recovered from COVID-19. This CDR3 reads CSVGQVGKNIQYF. In DNA form, the CDR3 reads TGCAGCGTGGGACAGGTGGGCAAAAACATTCAGTACTTC.